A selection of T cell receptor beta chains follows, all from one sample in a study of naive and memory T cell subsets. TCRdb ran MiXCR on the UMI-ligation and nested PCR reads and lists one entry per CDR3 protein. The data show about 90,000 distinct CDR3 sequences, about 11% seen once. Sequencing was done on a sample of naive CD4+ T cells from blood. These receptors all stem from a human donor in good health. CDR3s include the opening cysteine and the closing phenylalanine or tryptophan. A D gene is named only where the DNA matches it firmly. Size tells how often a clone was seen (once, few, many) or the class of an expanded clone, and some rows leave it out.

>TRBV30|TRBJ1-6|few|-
TGTGCCTGGGGCAGGGTTGGTTCACCCCTCCACTTT
CAWGRVGSPLHF
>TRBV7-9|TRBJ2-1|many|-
TGTGCCAGCAGCCTCTCCCCGTCGGTAGCGAGCAATGAGCAGTTCTTC
CASSLSPSVASNEQFF
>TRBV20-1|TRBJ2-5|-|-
TGCACCTCCGGTCCGGGCAAACAAGAGACCCAGTACTTC
CTSGPGKQETQYF
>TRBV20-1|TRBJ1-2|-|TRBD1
TGCAGTGCTAAACGGGGACAGGCCTATGGCTACACCTTC
CSAKRGQAYGYTF
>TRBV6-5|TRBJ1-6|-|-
TGTGCCAGCAGTTACTCGAGGTCGTCGGGGGCAGCTAATTCACCCCTCCACTTT
CASSYSRSSGAANSPLHF
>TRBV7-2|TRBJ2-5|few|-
TGTGCCAGCAGCTTATCACAGCAAGAGACCCAGTACTTC
CASSLSQQETQYF
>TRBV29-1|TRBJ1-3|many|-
TGCAGCGTTCCAGCAGGGGACATCGGAAACACCATATATTTT
CSVPAGDIGNTIYF
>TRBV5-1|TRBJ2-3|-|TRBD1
TGCGCCAGCAGCTACCACGGAGCGGACAGGGGAGGTTATACGCAGTATTTT
CASSYHGADRGGYTQYF
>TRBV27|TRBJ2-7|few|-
TGTGCCAGCAGTTATCAGAAGGGGCTAGCTACCCTTACCGAGCAGTACTTC
CASSYQKGLATLTEQYF
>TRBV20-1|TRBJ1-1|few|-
TGCAGTCTGTGGGGGGGGAAACAGAGAAAAGCTTTCTTT
CSLWGGKQRKAFF
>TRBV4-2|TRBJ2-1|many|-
TGTGCCAGCAGCCAACTACCCGACAGCCGCTACAATGAGCAGTTCTTC
CASSQLPDSRYNEQFF
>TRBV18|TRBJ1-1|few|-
TGTGCCAGCTCCCCCTATTTGACTGAAGCTTTCTTT
CASSPYLTEAFF
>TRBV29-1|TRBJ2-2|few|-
TGCAGCGTTGTGCAGTCAGCGAACACCGGGGAGCTGTTTTTT
CSVVQSANTGELFF
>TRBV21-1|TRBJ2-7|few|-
TGTGCCAGCAGCAAAGGAAAGCTAGCGGTGCTCCTGGAGCAGTACTTC
CASSKGKLAVLLEQYF
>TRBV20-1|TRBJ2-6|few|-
TGCAGTGCTAGACTAAAGACAGACCCGTACTCTGGGGCCAACGTCCTGACTTTC
CSARLKTDPYSGANVLTF
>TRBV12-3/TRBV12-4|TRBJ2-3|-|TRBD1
TGTGCCAGCAGTACGACAGGGGGCACAGATACGCAGTATTTT
CASSTTGGTDTQYF
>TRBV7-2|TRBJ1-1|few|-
TGTGCCAGCAGCTCCCAAACACTGAACACTGAAGCTTTCTTT
CASSSQTLNTEAFF
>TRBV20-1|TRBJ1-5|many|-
TGCAGTGCTAGTTCGTCCAGCAGCAATCAGCCCCAGCATTTT
CSASSSSSNQPQHF
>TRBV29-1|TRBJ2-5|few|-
TGCAGCGCCCGGGGCGGGCTAGCGTGGGGAGAGACCCAGTACTTC
CSARGGLAWGETQYF
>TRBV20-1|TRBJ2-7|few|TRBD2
TGCAGTGCTGGGGAGACTAGCGGGGGTCCCTACGAGCAGTACTTC
CSAGETSGGPYEQYF
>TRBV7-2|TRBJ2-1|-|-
TGTGCCAGCAGCTTATCATTCTACAATGAGCAGTTCTTC
CASSLSFYNEQFF
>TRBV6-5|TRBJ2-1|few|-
TGTGCCAGCAGTTACTCGATCGGGGGCAATGAGCAGTTCTTC
CASSYSIGGNEQFF
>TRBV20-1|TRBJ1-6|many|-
TGCAGTGCCACGACGACAGGCTCGGGTTCACCCCTCCACTTT
CSATTTGSGSPLHF
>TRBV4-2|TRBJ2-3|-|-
TGTGCCAGCAGCCCAGAGGGGGGGGTCACTAGCACAGATACGCAGTATTTT
CASSPEGGVTSTDTQYF
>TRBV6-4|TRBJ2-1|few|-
TGTGCCAGCAGTGACAGTAGCTCCCTATTACAAAATGAGCAGTTCTTC
CASSDSSSLLQNEQFF
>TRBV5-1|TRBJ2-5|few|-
TGCGCCAGCAGCTTGCCGGCTGGGGGCCAAGAGACCCAGTACTTC
CASSLPAGGQETQYF
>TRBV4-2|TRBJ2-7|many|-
TGTGCCAGCAGCCAAGGTCCTGAAGGCCGAGACCCAGGGACCTACGAGCAGTACTTC
CASSQGPEGRDPGTYEQYF
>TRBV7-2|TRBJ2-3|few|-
TGTGCCAGCAGCCGACAGACTAGTTTCACAGATACGCAGTATTTT
CASSRQTSFTDTQYF
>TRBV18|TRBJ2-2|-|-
TGTGCCAGCTCACTCAGTGACACCGGGGAGCTGTTTTTT
CASSLSDTGELFF
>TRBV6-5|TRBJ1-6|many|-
TGTGCCAGCAGTCGTCTGGGTTCGGATTCACCCCTCCACTTT
CASSRLGSDSPLHF
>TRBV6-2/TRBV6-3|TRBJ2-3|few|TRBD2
TGTGCCAGCAGCCGGACTAGCGGGGGTGTCCGCACAGATACGCAGTATTTT
CASSRTSGGVRTDTQYF
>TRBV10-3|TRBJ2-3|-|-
TGTGCCATCAGCCGGGATACCAACTACGCAGATACGCAGTATTTT
CAISRDTNYADTQYF
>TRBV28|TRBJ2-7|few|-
TGTGCCAGCACAGGAAACCTGAAAGCCTACGAGCAGTACTTC
CASTGNLKAYEQYF
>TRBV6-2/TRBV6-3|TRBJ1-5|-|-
TGTGCCAGCAGATCTAGCAATCAGCCCCAGCATTTT
CASRSSNQPQHF
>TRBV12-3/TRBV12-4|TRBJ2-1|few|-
TGTGCCAGCCTTCCGGGACTGGACCGCAATGAGCAGTTCTTC
CASLPGLDRNEQFF
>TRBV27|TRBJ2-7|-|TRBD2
TGTGCCAGCAGTCCGACTAGCGGGAGGTTCTACGAGCAGTACTTC
CASSPTSGRFYEQYF
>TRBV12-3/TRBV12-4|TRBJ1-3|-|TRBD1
TGTGCCAGCAGTGCGGGACAGCCGAGCTCTGGAAACACCATATATTTT
CASSAGQPSSGNTIYF
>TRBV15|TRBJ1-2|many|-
TGTGCCACCAGCAGAGAGGCAGGAGCCTATGGCTACACCTTC
CATSREAGAYGYTF
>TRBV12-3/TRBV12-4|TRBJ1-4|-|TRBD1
TGTGCCAGCAGTTTAGGGGACAGTCTTGAAAAACTGTTTTTT
CASSLGDSLEKLFF
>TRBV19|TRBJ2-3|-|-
TGTGCCAGTACCCTCGGTGGGGCCTCCACAGATACGCAGTATTTT
CASTLGGASTDTQYF
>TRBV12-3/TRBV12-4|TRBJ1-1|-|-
TGTGCCAGCAGTCCTAGAAGGGATCTAAACACTGAAGCTTTCTTT
CASSPRRDLNTEAFF
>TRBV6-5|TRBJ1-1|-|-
TGTGCCAGCACGCGACGGCGGAACACTGAAGCTTTCTTT
CASTRRRNTEAFF
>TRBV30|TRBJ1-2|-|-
TGTGCCTGGAGGGGGACGAGTGTAGTCTATGGCTACACCTTC
CAWRGTSVVYGYTF
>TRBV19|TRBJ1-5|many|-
TGTGCCAGTAGCCCAGGACGGCCCCTTAGCAATCAGCCCCAGCATTTT
CASSPGRPLSNQPQHF
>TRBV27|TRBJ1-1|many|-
TGTGCCAGCAGTAAAGGCCGCGACAGAGGCGTTGAAGCTTTCTTT
CASSKGRDRGVEAFF
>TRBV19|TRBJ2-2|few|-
TGTGCCAGTAGTGTTTTCGCCGGGGAGCTGTTTTTT
CASSVFAGELFF
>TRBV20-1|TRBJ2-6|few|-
TGCAGTGCTAGTGGGACTGGGGCCAACGTCCTGACTTTC
CSASGTGANVLTF
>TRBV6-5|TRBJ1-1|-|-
TGTGCCAGCAGTTACATCGGTCAGACAGAAGCTTTCTTT
CASSYIGQTEAFF
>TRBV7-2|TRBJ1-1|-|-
TGTGCCAGCAGCCCCCCCCGCGGGGTTTATTTGAACACTGAAGCTTTCTTT
CASSPPRGVYLNTEAFF
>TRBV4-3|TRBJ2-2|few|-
TGCGCCAGCAGCCAACAGGGACCCGGGGAGCTGTTTTTT
CASSQQGPGELFF
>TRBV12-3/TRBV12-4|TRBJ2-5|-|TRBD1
TGTGCCAGCAGTCCTAGACAGGGATCCCAAGAGACCCAGTACTTC
CASSPRQGSQETQYF
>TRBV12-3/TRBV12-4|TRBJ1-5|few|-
TGTGCCAGCAAGAGCGCGGTTAGCAATCAGCCCCAGCATTTT
CASKSAVSNQPQHF
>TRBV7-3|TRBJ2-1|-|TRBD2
TGTGCCAGCAGCTCACCGACGACTAGCGGGAATGGGCGTGATGAGCAGTTCTTC
CASSSPTTSGNGRDEQFF
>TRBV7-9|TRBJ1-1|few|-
TGTGCCAGCAGCTTATTACCAGGAACGAACACTGAAGCTTTCTTT
CASSLLPGTNTEAFF
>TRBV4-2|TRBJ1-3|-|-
TGTGCCAGCAGCCATAGCAATCAAAGGGGCTCTGGAAACACCATATATTTT
CASSHSNQRGSGNTIYF
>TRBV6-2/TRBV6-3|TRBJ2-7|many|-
TGTGCCAGCAGTAACCCGAGCCCGAGCTCCTACGAGCAGTACTTC
CASSNPSPSSYEQYF
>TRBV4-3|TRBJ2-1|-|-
TGCGCCAGCAGCCCGATAGGGGGGAGTACCTACAATGAGCAGTTCTTC
CASSPIGGSTYNEQFF
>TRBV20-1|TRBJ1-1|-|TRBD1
TGCAGTGCTAGGACAGGGGTCGACACTGAAGCTTTCTTT
CSARTGVDTEAFF
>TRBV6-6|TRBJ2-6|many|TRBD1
TGTGCCAGCAGTAAGGACAGGGGGCTGGAAGGGGCCAACGTCCTGACTTTC
CASSKDRGLEGANVLTF
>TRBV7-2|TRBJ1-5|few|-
TGTGCCAGCAGCTCAAACCGTTCAGGGCCCCAGCATTTT
CASSSNRSGPQHF